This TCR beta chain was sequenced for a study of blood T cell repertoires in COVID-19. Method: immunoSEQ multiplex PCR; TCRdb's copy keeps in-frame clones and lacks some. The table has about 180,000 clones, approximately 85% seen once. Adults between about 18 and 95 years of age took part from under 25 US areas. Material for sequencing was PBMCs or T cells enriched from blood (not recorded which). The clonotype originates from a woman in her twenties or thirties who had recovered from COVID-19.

For the CDR3, the DNA is TGTGCCAGTAGTTCATCAGGGTCTCCCGGGAACACTGAAGCTTTCTTT. Protein: CASSSSGSPGNTEAFF. The rearrangement links TRBV19 to TRBJ1-1, with TRBD1 as a possible D gene (5 bases). The CDR3 runs to 16 residues. Between the trimmed V and J ends, which lost 5 bases and 1 base, there was a span of 17 bases. Germline V gene sequence: CDR1 LNHDA, CDR2 SQIVND (reference sequence). Full variable domain (missing parts from reference TRBV19 and TRBJ1-1): DGGITQSPKYLFRKEGQNVTLSCEQNLNHDAMYWYRQDPGQGLRLIYYSQIVNDFQKGDIAEGYSVSREKKESFPLTVTSAQKNPTAFYLCASSSSGSPGNTEAFFGQGTRLTVV.